The 12 T cell receptor beta chains below were found in one sample sequenced in a study of cytomegalovirus exposure and HLA in healthy donors. PCR amplification relied on 60 Vbeta primers (plus 13 Jbeta primers). The table came from immunoSEQ multiplex PCR; TCRdb's copy has only in-frame clones and leaves some out. The sample has 160,000 or so clones, and its top ten clones hold around 1.9%. The material sequenced was PBMCs. Receptor source: a man younger than 40 in good health and CMV-seronegative.

J is TRBJ2-7 and V is TRBV5-1; TRBD1 agrees at 8 bases. The J segment lost 6 bases and the V segment lost 6 bases, leaving 11 bases of the junction unmatched. This CDR3 comprises 14 residues. Germline V gene lookup returns CDR1 SGHRS and CDR2 YFSETQ. The CDR3 loop is CASTPGQANVEQYF. Here the CDR3 DNA reads TGCGCCAGCACCCCGGGACAGGCCAACGTCGAGCAGTACTTC.

The V call is TRBV27, the J call TRBJ2-5; 12 positions agree with TRBD2. The V gene end was trimmed by 6 bases and the J gene end by 1 base; junction bases not matched to a gene: 3. The germline V gene has CDR1 MNHEY and CDR2 SMNVEV (reference sequence). The CDR3 has 15 residues. The CDR3 region has the DNA TGTGCCAGCAGCCAGACTAGCGGGAGCCAAGAGACCCAGTACTTC. The encoded protein is CASSQTSGSQETQYF.

This chain connects TRBV5-6 to TRBJ2-7; 7 bases map to TRBD2. V shed 5 bases, J shed 2 bases, and the junction held 7 bases outside the gene matches. This CDR3 spans 14 amino acids. Germline values: CDR1 SGHDT, CDR2 YYEEEE. In nucleotides, the CDR3 is TGTGCCAGCAGTCGCGGCGGGAGCGCCTACGAGCAGTACTTC. This encodes CASSRGGSAYEQYF.

The V and J genes are TRBV4-1 and TRBJ1-1; 10 positions agree with TRBD1. CDR1 MGHRA and CDR2 YSYEKL come from the germline V gene. Trimming cost V 1 base and J 3 bases; bases outside gene matches: 5. There are 16 residues in the CDR3. DNA of the CDR3: TGCGCCAGCAGCCAAGGGTCCGGACAGGGGGACACTGAAGCTTTCTTT. Translation gives CASSQGSGQGDTEAFF.

The chain recombines TRBV6-5 with TRBJ2-7; 8 bases align to TRBD1. Germline V gene data show CDR1 as MNHEY and CDR2 as SVGAGI. The CDR3 is 14 amino acids. V was clipped by 7 bases and J by 3 bases; unmatched bases: 8. The CDR3 loop reads CASTGQGNGYEQYF. DNA for the CDR3: TGTGCCAGCACCGGACAGGGAAACGGCTACGAGCAGTACTTC.

V usage is TRBV11-2 and J usage is TRBJ2-1; D is possibly TRBD2 (6 bases). The V end lost 3 bases, the J end lost 5 bases, and 17 bases lay between the germline ends. CDR1 and CDR2 from the germline V gene are SGHAT and FQNNGV. CDR3 length equals 16 residues. The CDR3 region has the DNA TGTGCCAGCAGCTTGGTGGTGGCGGGGAGACACAATGAGCAGTTCTTC. This sequence encodes CASSLVVAGRHNEQFF.

The J gene is TRBJ2-7, the V gene TRBV2; 15 nucleotides align to TRBD2. Trimming removed 6 bases from V and 7 bases from J; junction bases left unmatched: 7. The CDR3 runs 15 residues. Germline CDR1 and CDR2: SNHLY and FYNNEI. CDR3 in amino acids: CASRGLAGGFGEQYF. DNA for the CDR3: TGTGCCAGCAGGGGACTAGCGGGAGGTTTTGGGGAGCAGTACTTC. The whole variable domain, remainder taken from reference TRBV2 and TRBJ2-7, is EPEVTQTPSHQVTQMGQEVILRCVPISNHLYFYWYRQILGQKVEFLVSFYNNEISEKSEIFDDQFSVERPDGSNFTLKIRSTKLEDSAMYFCASRGLAGGFGEQYFGPGTRLTVT.

Regarding this clone: The junction differs from germline at one of its ends, possibly a read error. The J gene is TRBJ2-5, the V gene TRBV4-2; TRBD2 matches at 9 bases. Germline V lookup: CDR1 LGHNA, CDR2 YNFKEQ. This CDR3 is built from 17 residues. CDR3 in amino acids: CTSSQGVASGTQETQYF. The CDR3 nucleotides read TGTACCAGCAGCCAAGGGGTGGCTAGCGGGACTCAAGAGACCCAGTACTTC.

The rearrangement links TRBV27 to TRBJ2-2, with D possibly TRBD2 on 7 matching bases. CDR3 length: 15 residues. Germline assignment: CDR1 MNHEY and CDR2 SMNVEV (reference sequence). Trimming cost V 3 bases and J 4 bases, with 12 bases left between them. The CDR3 DNA reads TGTGCCAGCAGTTTCGCGGGGGCGCCCACCGGGGAGCTGTTTTTT. Encoded protein: CASSFAGAPTGELFF.

The J gene is TRBJ2-6, the V gene TRBV4-1; D may be TRBD2 (7 bases). There are 16 residues in the CDR3. Trimming took off 3 bases at V and 4 bases at J, with 13 bases between the two ends. The V gene's germline CDR1 is MGHRA and CDR2 YSYEKL. This CDR3 is CASSHAGALGANVLTF. The CDR3 nucleotides are TGCGCCAGCAGCCACGCGGGGGCGCTGGGGGCCAACGTCCTGACTTTC.

The chain couples TRBV28 to TRBJ1-6; D may be TRBD1 (5 bases). The CDR3 extends over 13 amino acids. CDR1 and CDR2 from the germline V gene are MDHEN and SYDVKM. V was clipped by 7 bases and J by 8 bases, with 12 bases between them. The CDR3 region has the DNA TGTGCCAGCACCTGGCAGGGCGATTCACCCCTCCACTTT. Translating it yields CASTWQGDSPLHF.

V usage is TRBV7-3 and J usage is TRBJ1-2, with 9 bases lining up with TRBD1. Unmatched junction bases numbered 8, after V lost 3 bases and J lost 6 bases. Germline CDR1 SGHTA, CDR2 FQGTGA. The CDR3 loop spans 15 amino acids. The chain's CDR3 is CASSFTGGAGDGYTF. The CDR3 DNA follows: TGTGCCAGCAGCTTTACAGGGGGCGCGGGGGATGGCTACACCTTC.